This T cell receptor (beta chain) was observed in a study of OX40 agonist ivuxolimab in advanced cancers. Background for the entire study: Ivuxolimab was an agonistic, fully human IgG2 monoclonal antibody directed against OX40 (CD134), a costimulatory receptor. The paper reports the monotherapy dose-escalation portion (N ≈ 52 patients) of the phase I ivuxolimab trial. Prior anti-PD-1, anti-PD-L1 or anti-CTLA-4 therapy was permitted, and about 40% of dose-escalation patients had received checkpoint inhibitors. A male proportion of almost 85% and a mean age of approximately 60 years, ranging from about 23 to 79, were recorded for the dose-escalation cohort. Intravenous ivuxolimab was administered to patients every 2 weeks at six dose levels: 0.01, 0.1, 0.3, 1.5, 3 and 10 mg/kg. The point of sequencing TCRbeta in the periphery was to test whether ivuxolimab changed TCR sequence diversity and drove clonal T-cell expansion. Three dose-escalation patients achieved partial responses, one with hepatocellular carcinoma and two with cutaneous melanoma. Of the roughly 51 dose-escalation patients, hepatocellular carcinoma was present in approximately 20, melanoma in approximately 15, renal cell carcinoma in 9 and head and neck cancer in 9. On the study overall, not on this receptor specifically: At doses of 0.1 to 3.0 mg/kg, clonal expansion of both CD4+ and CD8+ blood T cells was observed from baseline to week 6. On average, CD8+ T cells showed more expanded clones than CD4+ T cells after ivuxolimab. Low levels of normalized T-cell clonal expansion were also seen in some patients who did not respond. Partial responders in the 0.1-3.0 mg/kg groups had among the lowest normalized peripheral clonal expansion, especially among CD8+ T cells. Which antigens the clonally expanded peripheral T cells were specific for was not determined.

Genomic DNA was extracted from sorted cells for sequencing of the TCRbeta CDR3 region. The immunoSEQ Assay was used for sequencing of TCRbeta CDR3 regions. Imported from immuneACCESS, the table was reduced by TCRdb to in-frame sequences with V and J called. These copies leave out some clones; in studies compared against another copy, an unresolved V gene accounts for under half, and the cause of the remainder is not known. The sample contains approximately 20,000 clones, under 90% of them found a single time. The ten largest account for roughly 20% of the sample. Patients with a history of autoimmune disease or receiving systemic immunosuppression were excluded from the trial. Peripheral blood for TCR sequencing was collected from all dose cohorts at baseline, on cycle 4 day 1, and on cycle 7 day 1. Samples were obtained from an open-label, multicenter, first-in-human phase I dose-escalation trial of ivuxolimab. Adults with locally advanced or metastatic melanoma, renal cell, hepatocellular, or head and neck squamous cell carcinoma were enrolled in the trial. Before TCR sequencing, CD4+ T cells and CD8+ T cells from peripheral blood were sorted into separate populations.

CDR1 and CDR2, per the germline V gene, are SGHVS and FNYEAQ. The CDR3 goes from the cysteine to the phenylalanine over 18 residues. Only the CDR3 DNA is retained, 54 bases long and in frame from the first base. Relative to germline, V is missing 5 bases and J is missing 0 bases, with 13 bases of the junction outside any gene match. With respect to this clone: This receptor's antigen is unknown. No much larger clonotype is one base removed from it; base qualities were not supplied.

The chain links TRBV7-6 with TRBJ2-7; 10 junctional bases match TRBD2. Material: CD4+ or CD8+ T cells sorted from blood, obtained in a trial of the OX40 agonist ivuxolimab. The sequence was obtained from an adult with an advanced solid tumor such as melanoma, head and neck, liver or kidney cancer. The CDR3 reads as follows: CASSPGEGSGGYSYEQYF. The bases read TGTGCCAGCAGCCCCGGGGAGGGTAGCGGGGGGTACTCCTACGAGCAGTACTTC.